The clone carrying this TCR beta chain was seen only a few times. The data originate from a study of response to subunit inactivated influenza vaccine. TCRdb passed the RT-PCR reads through MiXCR, listing each CDR3 protein once. The table has approximately 500,000 distinct CDR3 sequences, less than 25% seen once. Trimming took 2 bases from V and 12 from J, leaving 10 bases between them. This CDR3 has 11 amino acids. The same specimen was also included in a second study, on T cells expressing NK-cell markers. According to that study: It was by 5'RACE template switching with UMIs that TCR beta cDNA was made. The authors derived TCR beta repertoires from sorted CD3+CD56+NKG2C+, CD3+CD56+NKG2C- and CD3+CD56-NKG2C+ T cells.

The TCR originated in a middle-aged man who received an inactivated influenza vaccine. The chain combines TRBV12-3 or TRBV12-4 with TRBJ1-1; D unclear. Sequences were derived from CD4+ T cells sorted from PBMCs, sampled 12 days after vaccination. CDR3 in DNA: TGTGCCAGCAGTTTACGCGCCAGCACTTTCTTT. It is translated as CASSLRASTFF.